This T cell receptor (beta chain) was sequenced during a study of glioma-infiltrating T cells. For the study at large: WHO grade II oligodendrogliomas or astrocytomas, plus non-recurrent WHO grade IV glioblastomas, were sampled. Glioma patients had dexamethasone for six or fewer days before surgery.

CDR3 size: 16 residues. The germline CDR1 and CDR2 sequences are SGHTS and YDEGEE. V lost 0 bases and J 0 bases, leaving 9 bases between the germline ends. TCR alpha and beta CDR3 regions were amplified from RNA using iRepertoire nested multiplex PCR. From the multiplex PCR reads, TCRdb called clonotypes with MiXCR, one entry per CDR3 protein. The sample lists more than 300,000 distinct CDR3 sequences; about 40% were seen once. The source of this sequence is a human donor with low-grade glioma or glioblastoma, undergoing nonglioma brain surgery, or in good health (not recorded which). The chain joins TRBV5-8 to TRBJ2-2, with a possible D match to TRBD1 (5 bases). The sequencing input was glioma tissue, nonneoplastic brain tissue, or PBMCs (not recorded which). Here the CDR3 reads CASSLGQTTNTGELFF. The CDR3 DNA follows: TGTGCCAGCAGCTTGGGACAGACGACGAACACCGGGGAGCTGTTTTTT.